One sample yielded the 25 T cell receptor beta chains listed below, sequenced in a study of CD8 T cells in Susac syndrome. When the RNA was reverse transcribed, random hexamers were used with an input of roughly 0.5 to 1 ug. MiXCR, run by TCRdb on the immunoSEQ multiplex PCR reads, gives a single entry per CDR3 protein. The sample holds roughly 75,000 distinct CDR3 sequences, around 93% seen once. Material for sequencing was CD4+ T cells from PBMCs. These receptors originate from a human donor with Susac syndrome.

The chain employs TRBV25-1 and TRBJ2-1; D uncertain. V was pared by 4 bases and J by 5 bases, with 18 bases between. Germline-derived CDR1 and CDR2 are MGHDK and SYGVNS. This CDR3 is 16 amino acids long. This chain's CDR3 is CASSAMPITTHNEQFF. The CDR3 DNA follows: TGTGCCAGCAGTGCAATGCCTATCACAACGCACAATGAGCAGTTCTTC. The whole variable domain, filled in from reference TRBV25-1 and TRBJ2-1, reads EADIYQTPRYLVIGTGKKITLECSQTMGHDKMYWYQQDPGMELHLIHYSYGVNSTEKGDLSSESTVSRIRTEHFPLTLESARPSHTSQYLCASSAMPITTHNEQFFGPGTRLTVL.

The V call is TRBV20-1, the J call TRBJ1-2, with 9 bases fitting TRBD1. V lost 8 bases to trimming and J lost 7 bases; unmatched junction nucleotides: 23. There are 17 residues in the CDR3. CDR1 DFQATT and CDR2 SNEGSKA come from the germline V gene (reference sequence). CDR3 sequence: CSTPPSPDRGGYFGYTF. DNA of the CDR3: TGCAGTACACCCCCGAGTCCGGACAGGGGCGGCTATTTTGGCTACACCTTC.

This chain links TRBV7-9 with TRBJ2-1; D is unclear. Deletions cut 5 bases from V and 5 bases from J, with 10 bases between. CDR3 length: 13 residues. Per germline, CDR1 SEHNR and CDR2 FQNEAQ (reference sequence). The CDR3 region is CASSLQADNEQFF. The CDR3 DNA is TGTGCCAGCAGCCTCCAGGCAGACAATGAGCAGTTCTTC.

The chain couples TRBV7-2 to TRBJ1-2; 8 bases are a match to TRBD1. The CDR3 has 14 residues. With 1 base clipped from V and 6 bases from J, the junction kept 4 bases outside the gene matches. CDR1 SGHTA and CDR2 FQGNSA come from the germline V gene. The CDR3: CASSLVTGVDGYTF. The CDR3, as DNA: TGTGCCAGCAGCTTAGTGACAGGGGTTGATGGCTACACCTTC.

The chain recombines TRBV11-3 with TRBJ1-1, with a possible D match to TRBD1 (6 bases). Germline CDR1 and CDR2: SGHNT and YENEEA. The ends were cut back, 3 bases at V and 1 base at J, with 12 bases in the middle. The CDR3 loop spans 15 amino acids. The CDR3 loop reads CASSFPGHANTEAFF. For the CDR3, the DNA is TGTGCCAGCAGCTTTCCGGGACACGCGAACACTGAAGCTTTCTTT.

The chain carries TRBV7-2 and TRBJ1-1; D perhaps matches TRBD1 (6 bases). Germline V gives CDR1 SGHTA, CDR2 FQGNSA. CDR3 length: 14 residues. Trimming took off 1 base at V and 5 bases at J, with 11 bases between the two ends. The CDR3 protein is CASSLGGGVTEAFF. Written as DNA, the CDR3 is TGTGCCAGCAGCTTAGGAGGGGGGGTTACTGAAGCTTTCTTT.

This chain joins TRBV12-3 or TRBV12-4 and TRBJ2-4; TRBD1 or TRBD2 may be the D gene (5 bases each). The CDR3 is 17 amino acids. Trimming took 2 bases from V and 0 from J, leaving 14 bases between them. The CDR3 loop is CASSLSPGAQAKNIQYF. DNA for the CDR3: TGTGCCAGCAGTTTATCCCCCGGGGCCCAAGCCAAAAACATTCAGTACTTC.

Here the CDR3 reads CASSYRRDRYNEQFF. CDR3 sequence (DNA): TGTGCCAGCAGTTACAGGCGGGACCGATACAATGAGCAGTTCTTC. This chain links TRBV6-2 or TRBV6-3 with TRBJ2-1; possible D gene TRBD2, 6 bases. Between the trimmed V and J ends, which lost 2 bases and 4 bases, there was a span of 12 bases. This CDR3 region has 15 residues. Germline CDR1 and CDR2: MNHEY and SVGEGT.

Here the CDR3 DNA reads TGCAGTGCCAGCCGACAGGGGCCGCCTTCACCCCTCCACTTT. Translated: CSASRQGPPSPLHF. The rearrangement joins TRBV20-1 to TRBJ1-6, with 8 bases aligning to TRBD1. Per germline, CDR1 DFQATT and CDR2 SNEGSKA (reference sequence). Trimming removed 6 bases from V and 9 bases from J; junction bases left unmatched: 10. This CDR3 is 14 amino acids long.

The chain carries TRBV7-3 and TRBJ2-2; D is unresolved. CDR1 SGHTA and CDR2 FQGTGA come from the germline V gene. Trimming took off 1 base at V and 2 bases at J, with 8 bases between the two ends. CDR3 length: 15 amino acids. CDR3 coding DNA: TGTGCCAGCAGCTTAAGCCGGGCCAACACCGGGGAGCTGTTTTTT. It yields the protein CASSLSRANTGELFF.

The chain combines TRBV6-2 or TRBV6-3 with TRBJ1-2, with D possibly matching TRBD1 (6 bases). The length of the CDR3 is 17 residues. Trimming pared 0 bases from V and 2 bases from J, leaving 16 bases between. Germline V gene lookup returns CDR1 MNHEY and CDR2 SVGEGT. CDR3 in amino acids: CASSYSIVGASNYGYTF. Written as DNA, the CDR3 is TGTGCCAGCAGTTACTCGATCGTGGGGGCTTCCAACTATGGCTACACCTTC.

This sequence joins TRBV18 and TRBJ2-7; D might be TRBD1 (5 bases). The germline gives CDR1 KGHSH, CDR2 LQKENI. CDR3 length equals 14 residues. The V gene lost 2 bases and the J gene lost 3 bases, with 11 bases spanning the gap. This CDR3 is CASSPGALIYEQYF. CDR3 DNA sequence: TGTGCCAGCTCACCAGGGGCTCTAATCTACGAGCAGTACTTC.

This sequence joins TRBV3-1 and TRBJ2-3, with a weak D call TRBD1 (5 bases). The V gene lost 2 bases and the J gene lost 4 bases, with 10 bases spanning the gap. Germline CDR1 is LGHDT and CDR2 is YNNKEL (reference sequence). The CDR3 runs 14 residues. The CDR3 protein is CASSQSGNPDTQYF. DNA of the CDR3: TGTGCCAGCAGCCAATCAGGGAACCCAGATACGCAGTATTTT.

This chain joins TRBV28 and TRBJ1-2, with 7 bases fitting TRBD1. The CDR3 has 14 amino acids. The V and J ends lost 2 bases and 2 bases, in that order; junction bases with no gene match: 2. Germline V lookup: CDR1 MDHEN, CDR2 SYDVKM. The CDR3 spells CASSLGGQNYGYTF. DNA for the CDR3: TGTGCCAGCAGTTTAGGGGGACAGAACTATGGCTACACCTTC.

To note about this clonotype: At one end, the junction sequence differs from germline, possibly due to a read error. The chain links TRBV7-2 to TRBJ2-1; perhaps TRBD1 as D (5 bases). CDR1 is SGHTA, CDR2 FQGNSA, per germline. There are 11 residues in the CDR3. The CDR3 coding sequence is TGTGCCAGCAGCTTAGCGGGGCCTCCTGTTTTC. As protein: CASSLAGPPVF.

The rearrangement joins TRBV2 to TRBJ1-2, with a weak D call TRBD1 (6 bases). Per the germline V gene, CDR1 is SNHLY and CDR2 is FYNNEI. The length of the CDR3 is 12 residues. Trimming stripped 4 bases from V and 8 bases from J, with 11 bases between. CDR3 sequence: CASSGDIGGYTF. The CDR3 region has the DNA TGTGCCAGCAGTGGGGACATCGGGGGCTACACCTTC.

This clonotype has a handful of counts. The rearrangement joins TRBV5-4 to TRBJ2-3; no clear D. V was pared by 0 bases and J by 2 bases, with 1 base between. The CDR3 totals 12 residues. CDR1 and CDR2 from the germline V gene are SGHNT and YYREEE (reference sequence). CDR3 loop: CASSLATDTQYF. CDR3 DNA: TGTGCCAGCAGCTTGGCCACAGATACGCAGTATTTT.

The chain is built from TRBV6-6 and TRBJ1-2; TRBD1 aligns across 7 bases. V was clipped by 6 bases and J by 3 bases; unmatched bases: 4. The CDR3 loop spans 13 amino acids. The germline gives CDR1 MNHNY, CDR2 SVGAGI (reference sequence). The CDR3 sequence is CASREGADYGYTF. The CDR3 DNA is TGTGCCAGCAGAGAGGGGGCCGACTATGGCTACACCTTC.

This clonotype was detected only once. J is TRBJ2-7 and V is TRBV28; D is perhaps TRBD1 (5 bases). This CDR3 contains 14 residues. Germline V gene sequence: CDR1 MDHEN, CDR2 SYDVKM. Trimming took off 6 bases at V and 2 bases at J, with 14 bases between the two ends. CDR3: CASRTANSPYEQYF. The CDR3, as DNA: TGTGCCAGCAGGACAGCGAACAGCCCCTACGAGCAGTACTTC. The entire variable domain, with the rest obtained from reference TRBV28 and TRBJ2-7, is as follows: DVKVTQSSRYLVKRTGEKVFLECVQDMDHENMFWYRQDPGLGLRLIYFSYDVKMKEKGDIPEGYSVSREKKERFSLILESASTNQTSMYLCASRTANSPYEQYFGPGTRLTVT.

This chain links TRBV9 with TRBJ2-3, with D perhaps matching TRBD2 (5 bases). V was clipped by 0 bases and J by 2 bases, with 10 bases between them. This CDR3 contains 15 residues. Germline CDR1 reads SGDLS; CDR2 reads YYNGEE. The CDR3 DNA follows: TGTGCCAGCAGCGTAGATCACCGGGACACAGATACGCAGTATTTT. It codes for CASSVDHRDTDTQYF.

The V gene is TRBV30, the J gene TRBJ1-6, with D uncertain. Trimming cost V 3 bases and J 5 bases, with 11 bases left between them. The germline V gene encodes CDR1 GTSNPN and CDR2 SVGIG (reference sequence). This CDR3 spans 14 amino acids. CDR3 sequence: CAWRRGSHNSPLHF. In DNA, the CDR3 is TGTGCCTGGAGAAGAGGATCTCATAATTCACCCCTCCACTTT.

This sequence joins TRBV6-2 or TRBV6-3 and TRBJ2-7; no definite D call. This CDR3 is 12 amino acids long. The V gene's germline CDR1 is MNHEY and CDR2 SVGEGT. V shed 5 bases and J shed 3 bases, with 8 bases lying between them. The CDR3 nucleotides are TGTGCCAGCAGTCAGGCCGTCTACGAGCAGTACTTC. Translated, it gives CASSQAVYEQYF.

Points on this clonotype: One end of the junction does not line up with germline, which may come from a read error. V is TRBV28 and J is TRBJ2-4; D unresolved. Germline CDR1 MDHEN, CDR2 SYDVKM. The CDR3 spans 10 residues. CDR3 residues: CASSLCPRHF. CDR3 DNA sequence: TGTGCCAGCAGTTTATGTCCCCGGCACTTC.

The chain employs TRBV7-2 and TRBJ2-3, with 9 bases matching TRBD2. The ends lost 5 bases at V and 3 bases at J; junction bases unmatched: 6. This CDR3 region has 15 residues. The germline V gene has CDR1 SGHTA and CDR2 FQGNSA. The CDR3 loop reads CASSPAGLATDTQYF. In DNA, the CDR3 is TGTGCCAGCAGCCCCGCCGGACTAGCGACAGATACGCAGTATTTT.

The genes are TRBV6-2 or TRBV6-3 and TRBJ2-3; D is ambiguous. The CDR3 totals 12 residues. V lost 5 bases, J lost 6 bases, and 9 bases lay in between. Per the germline V gene, CDR1 is MNHEY and CDR2 is SVGEGT. The CDR3 DNA reads as TGTGCCAGCAGTCCAGAAGGCGATACGCAGTATTTT. Translating it yields CASSPEGDTQYF.